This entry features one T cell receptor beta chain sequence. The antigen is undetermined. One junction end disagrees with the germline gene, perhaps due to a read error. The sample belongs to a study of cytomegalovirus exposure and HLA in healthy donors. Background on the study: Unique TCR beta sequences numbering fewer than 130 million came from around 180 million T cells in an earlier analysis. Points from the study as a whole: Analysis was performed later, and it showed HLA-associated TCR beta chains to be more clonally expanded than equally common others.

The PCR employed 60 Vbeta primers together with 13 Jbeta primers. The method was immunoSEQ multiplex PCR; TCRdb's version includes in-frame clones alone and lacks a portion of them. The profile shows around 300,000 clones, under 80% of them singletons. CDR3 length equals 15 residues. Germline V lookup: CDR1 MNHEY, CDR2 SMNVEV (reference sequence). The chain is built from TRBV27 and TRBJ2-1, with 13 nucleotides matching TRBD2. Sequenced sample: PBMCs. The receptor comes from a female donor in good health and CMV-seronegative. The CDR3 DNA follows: TGTGCCAGCAGTTTAAACGGACTAGCGGGAGAGAGCCGGCTCTTC. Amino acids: CASSLNGLAGESRLF.